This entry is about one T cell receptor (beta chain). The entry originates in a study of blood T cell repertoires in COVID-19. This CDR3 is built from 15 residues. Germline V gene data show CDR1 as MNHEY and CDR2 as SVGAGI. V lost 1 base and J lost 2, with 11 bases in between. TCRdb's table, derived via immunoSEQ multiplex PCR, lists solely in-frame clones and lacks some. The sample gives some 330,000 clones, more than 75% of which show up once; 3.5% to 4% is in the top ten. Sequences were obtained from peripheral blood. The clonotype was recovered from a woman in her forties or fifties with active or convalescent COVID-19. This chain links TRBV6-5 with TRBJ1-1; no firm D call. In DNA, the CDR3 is TGTGCCAGCAGTTACTGGTCCCGGGGAAACACTGAAGCTTTCTTT. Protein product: CASSYWSRGNTEAFF.